The sequence of this TCR beta chain was determined in a study of blood T cell repertoires in COVID-19. This clone has only a few counts. Sequencing was performed with immunoSEQ multiplex PCR; in TCRdb, only in-frame clones are kept and a portion is missing. The sample holds some 68,000 clones; 70% to 85% are singletons and the top ten take approximately 30%. Germline CDR1 reads SNHLY; CDR2 reads FYNNEI. The length of the CDR3 is 19 residues. J lost 0 bases, V lost 5 bases, and 11 bases had no gene match. The chain recombines TRBV2 with TRBJ2-1; TRBD2 aligns across 12 bases. The TCR originated in a man between 65 and 85 years old with acute or convalescent COVID-19. The sequenced material came from peripheral blood. The CDR3 spells CASSRGTSGFSISYNEQFF. The CDR3 coding sequence is TGTGCCAGCAGTCGCGGGACTAGCGGGTTTTCAATCTCCTACAATGAGCAGTTCTTC.